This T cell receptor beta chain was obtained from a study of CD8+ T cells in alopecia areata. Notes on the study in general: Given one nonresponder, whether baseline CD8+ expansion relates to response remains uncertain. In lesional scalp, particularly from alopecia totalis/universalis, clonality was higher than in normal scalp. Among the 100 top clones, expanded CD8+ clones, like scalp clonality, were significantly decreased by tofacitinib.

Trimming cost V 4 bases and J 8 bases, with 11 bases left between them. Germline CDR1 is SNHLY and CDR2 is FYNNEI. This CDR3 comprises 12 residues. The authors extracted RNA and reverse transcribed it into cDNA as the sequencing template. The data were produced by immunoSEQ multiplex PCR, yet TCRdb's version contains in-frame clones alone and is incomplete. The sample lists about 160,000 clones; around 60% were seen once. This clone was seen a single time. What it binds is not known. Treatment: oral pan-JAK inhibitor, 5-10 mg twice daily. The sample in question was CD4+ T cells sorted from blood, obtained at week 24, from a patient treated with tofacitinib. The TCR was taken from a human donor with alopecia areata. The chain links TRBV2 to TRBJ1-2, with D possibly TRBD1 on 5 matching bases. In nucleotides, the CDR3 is TGTGCCAGCAGTGCAGGGTTTTACGGCTACACCTTC. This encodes CASSAGFYGYTF. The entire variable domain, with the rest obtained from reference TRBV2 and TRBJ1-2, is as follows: EPEVTQTPSHQVTQMGQEVILRCVPISNHLYFYWYRQILGQKVEFLVSFYNNEISEKSEIFDDQFSVERPDGSNFTLKIRSTKLEDSAMYFCASSAGFYGYTFGSGTRLTVV.